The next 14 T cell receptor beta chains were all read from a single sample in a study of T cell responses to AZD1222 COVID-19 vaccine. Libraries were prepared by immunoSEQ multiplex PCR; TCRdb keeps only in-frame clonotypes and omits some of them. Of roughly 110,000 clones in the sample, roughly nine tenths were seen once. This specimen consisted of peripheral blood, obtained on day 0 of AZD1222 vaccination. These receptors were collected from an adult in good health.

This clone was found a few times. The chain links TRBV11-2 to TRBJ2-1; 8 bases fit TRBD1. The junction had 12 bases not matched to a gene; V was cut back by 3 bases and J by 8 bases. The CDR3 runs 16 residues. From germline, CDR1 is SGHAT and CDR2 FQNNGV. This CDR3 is CASSFTSAGGMYEQFF. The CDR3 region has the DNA TGTGCCAGCAGCTTCACTTCGGCAGGGGGCATGTATGAGCAGTTCTTC.

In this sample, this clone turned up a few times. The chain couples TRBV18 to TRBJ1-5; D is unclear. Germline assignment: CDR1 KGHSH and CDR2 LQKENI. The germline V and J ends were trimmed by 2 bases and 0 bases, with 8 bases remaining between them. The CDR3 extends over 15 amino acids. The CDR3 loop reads CASSPVADSNQPQHF. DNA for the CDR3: TGTGCCAGCTCACCAGTCGCGGATAGCAATCAGCCCCAGCATTTT.

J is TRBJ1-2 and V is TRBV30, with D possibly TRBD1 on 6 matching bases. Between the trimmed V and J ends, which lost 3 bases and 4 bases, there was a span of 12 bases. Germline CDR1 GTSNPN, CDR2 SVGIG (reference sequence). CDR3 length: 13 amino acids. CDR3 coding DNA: TGTGCCTGGAGCCCGACAGGCGTCTATGGCTACACCTTC. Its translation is CAWSPTGVYGYTF.

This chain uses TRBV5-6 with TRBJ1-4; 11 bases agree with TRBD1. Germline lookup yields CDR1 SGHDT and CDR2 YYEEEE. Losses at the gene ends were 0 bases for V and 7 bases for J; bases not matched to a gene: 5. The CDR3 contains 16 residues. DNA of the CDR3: TGTGCCAGCAGCTTGGCCGGACAGGGGGCAAGTGAAAAACTGTTTTTT. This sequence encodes CASSLAGQGASEKLFF.

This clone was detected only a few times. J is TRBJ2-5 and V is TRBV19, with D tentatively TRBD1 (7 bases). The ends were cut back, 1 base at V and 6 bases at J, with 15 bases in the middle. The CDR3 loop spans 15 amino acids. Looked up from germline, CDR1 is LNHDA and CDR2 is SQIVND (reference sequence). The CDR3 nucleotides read TGTGCCAGTAGTATAGCGGCAGGGGGGTTGAAGACCCAGTACTTC. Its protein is CASSIAAGGLKTQYF.

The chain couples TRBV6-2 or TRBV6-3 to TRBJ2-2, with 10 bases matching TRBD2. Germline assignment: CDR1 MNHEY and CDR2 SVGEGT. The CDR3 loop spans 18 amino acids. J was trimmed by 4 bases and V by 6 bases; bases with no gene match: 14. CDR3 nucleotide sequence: TGTGCCAGCAGCAGAAGGACTAGCGGACCATCGAGCACCGGGGAGCTGTTTTTT. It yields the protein CASSRRTSGPSSTGELFF.

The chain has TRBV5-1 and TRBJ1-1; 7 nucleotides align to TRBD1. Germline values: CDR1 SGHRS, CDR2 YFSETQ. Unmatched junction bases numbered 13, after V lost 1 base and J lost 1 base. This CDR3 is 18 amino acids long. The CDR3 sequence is CASSLRTGAVPGNTEAFF. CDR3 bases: TGCGCCAGCAGCTTGAGGACAGGCGCTGTCCCAGGGAACACTGAAGCTTTCTTT. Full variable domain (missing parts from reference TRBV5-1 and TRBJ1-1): KAGVTQTPRYLIKTRGQQVTLSCSPISGHRSVSWYQQTPGQGLQFLFEYFSETQRNKGNFPGRFSGRQFSNSRSEMNVSTLELGDSALYLCASSLRTGAVPGNTEAFFGQGTRLTVV.

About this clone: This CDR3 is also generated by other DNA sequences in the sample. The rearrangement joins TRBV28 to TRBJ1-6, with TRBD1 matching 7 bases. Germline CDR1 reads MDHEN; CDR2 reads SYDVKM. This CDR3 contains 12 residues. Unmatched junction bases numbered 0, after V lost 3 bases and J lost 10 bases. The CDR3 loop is CASSFRGSPLHF. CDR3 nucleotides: TGTGCCAGCAGTTTCAGGGGGTCACCCCTCCACTTT.

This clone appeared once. CDR3 sequence: CASSLSRGTTEAFF. For the CDR3, the DNA is TGTGCCAGCAGCTTAAGCCGGGGGACCACTGAAGCTTTCTTT. The chain joins TRBV7-3 to TRBJ1-1; possible D gene TRBD1, 5 bases. Trimming removed 1 base at V and 4 bases at J, with 10 bases between. The CDR3 is 14 amino acids. Germline V gives CDR1 SGHTA, CDR2 FQGTGA.

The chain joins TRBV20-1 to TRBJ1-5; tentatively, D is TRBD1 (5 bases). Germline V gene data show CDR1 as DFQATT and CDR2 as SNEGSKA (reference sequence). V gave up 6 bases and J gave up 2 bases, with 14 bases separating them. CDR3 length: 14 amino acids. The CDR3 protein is CSASEGRGNQPQHF. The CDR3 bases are TGCAGTGCCAGTGAGGGGCGGGGCAATCAGCCCCAGCATTTT.

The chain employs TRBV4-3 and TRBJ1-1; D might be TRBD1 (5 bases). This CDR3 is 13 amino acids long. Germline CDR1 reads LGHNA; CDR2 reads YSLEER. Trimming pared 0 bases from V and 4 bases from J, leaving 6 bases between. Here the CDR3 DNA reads TGCGCCAGCAGCCAAGACGGGGGCACTGAAGCTTTCTTT. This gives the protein CASSQDGGTEAFF.

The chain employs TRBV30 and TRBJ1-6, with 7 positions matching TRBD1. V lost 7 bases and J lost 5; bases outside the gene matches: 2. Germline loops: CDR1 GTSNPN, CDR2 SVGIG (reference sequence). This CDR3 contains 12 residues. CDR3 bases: TGTGCCTACGGACAGGATAATTCACCCCTCCACTTT. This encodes CAYGQDNSPLHF. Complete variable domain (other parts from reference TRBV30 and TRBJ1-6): SQTIHQWPATLVQPVGSPLSLECTVEGTSNPNLYWYRQAAGRGLQLLFYSVGIGQISSEVPQNLSASRPQDRQFILSSKKLLLSDSGFYLCAYGQDNSPLHFGNGTRLTVT.

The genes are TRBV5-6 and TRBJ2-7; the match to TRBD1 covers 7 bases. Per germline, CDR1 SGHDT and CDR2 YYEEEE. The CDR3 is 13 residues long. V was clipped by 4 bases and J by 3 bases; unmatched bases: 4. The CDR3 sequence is CASSPGQFYEQYF. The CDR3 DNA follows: TGTGCCAGCAGCCCGGGACAGTTCTACGAGCAGTACTTC.

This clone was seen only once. Written as DNA, the CDR3 is TGTGCCAGCAGCGGTGGACAGGGCAGCACAGATACGCAGTATTTT. Residues: CASSGGQGSTDTQYF. The J gene is TRBJ2-3, the V gene TRBV5-4, with 8 positions matching TRBD1. J was trimmed by 0 bases and V by 4 bases; bases with no gene match: 4. Germline V gene sequence: CDR1 SGHNT, CDR2 YYREEE (reference sequence). The CDR3 is 15 residues long.